Below, 6 T cell receptor beta chains from the same sample are listed, as sequenced in a study of blood T cell repertoires in COVID-19. Clones were read by immunoSEQ multiplex PCR, and TCRdb kept only the in-frame ones, dropping some. The sample yields fewer than 250,000 clones, about 83% seen once. The specimen was peripheral blood. Every receptor here comes from a woman between 45 and 65 years old with acute or convalescent COVID-19.

This clone occurred a few times. The chain recombines TRBV15 with TRBJ1-1, with TRBD1 matching 7 bases. With 5 bases clipped from V and 6 bases from J, the junction kept 12 bases outside the gene matches. Germline-derived CDR1 and CDR2 are LNHNV and YYDKDF (reference sequence). CDR3 length: 15 amino acids. This chain's CDR3 is CATSPVEGAIAEAFF. The CDR3 region has the DNA TGTGCCACCAGCCCCGTAGAGGGGGCTATCGCTGAAGCTTTCTTT.

The chain employs TRBV23-1 and TRBJ2-7; TRBD2 aligns across 7 bases. TRBV23-1 is assigned to the ORF class and has an uncertain function. V gave up 1 base and J gave up 7 bases; unmatched junction bases: 19. This CDR3 spans 18 amino acids. Here the CDR3 reads CASSQYTTGLLAEQEQYF. The CDR3 bases are TGCGCCAGCAGTCAATATACGACTGGGTTGCTAGCGGAACAAGAGCAGTACTTC.

The J gene is TRBJ1-1, the V gene TRBV12-3 or TRBV12-4; D not resolved. Deletions cut 5 bases from V and 2 bases from J, with 9 bases between. The CDR3 contains 13 residues. CDR3 DNA: TGTGCCAGCAGTCAAACAGCTAACACTGAAGCTTTCTTT. The encoded protein is CASSQTANTEAFF.

This sequence joins TRBV28 and TRBJ1-4, with TRBD1 matching over 9 bases. The CDR3 is 13 residues long. From germline, CDR1 is MDHEN and CDR2 SYDVKM. V trimming: 5 bases; J trimming: 12 bases; junction bases outside the gene matches: 7. The CDR3 here is CASSPTGGAELFF. DNA of the CDR3: TGTGCCAGCAGTCCTACAGGGGGCGCGGAACTGTTTTTT.

The chain employs TRBV5-4 and TRBJ2-6, with D perhaps matching TRBD1 (7 bases). The CDR3 consists of 17 residues. Germline-derived CDR1 and CDR2 are SGHNT and YYREEE (reference sequence). V dropped 3 bases and J dropped 2 bases, with 15 bases sitting between them. This CDR3 reads CASSSRGVVTGANVLTF. The CDR3 DNA is TGTGCCAGCAGCTCCAGGGGGGTAGTGACTGGGGCCAACGTCCTGACTTTC.

The chain carries TRBV11-1 and TRBJ2-3; TRBD1 matches 9 bases. The germline V gene encodes CDR1 SGHAT and CDR2 FQDESV (reference sequence). V shed 8 bases and J 3 bases; nucleotides not matched to a gene: 6. There are 14 residues in the CDR3. The CDR3 spells CASLGTGRTDTQYF. DNA of the CDR3: TGTGCCAGCCTTGGGACAGGGCGTACAGATACGCAGTATTTT. Full variable domain (rest looked up from reference TRBV11-1 and TRBJ2-3): EAEVAQSPRYKITEKSQAVAFWCDPISGHATLYWYRQILGQGPELLVQFQDESVVDDSQLPKDRFSAERLKGVDSTLKIQPAELGDSAMYLCASLGTGRTDTQYFGPGTRLTVL.